These 20 T cell receptor beta chains originate from one sample sequenced in a study of T cell responses to AZD1222 COVID-19 vaccine. Generated by immunoSEQ multiplex PCR, the TCRdb table keeps only in-frame clones and is missing some. The sample carries 150,000 or so clones, approximately 93% recorded once. Sequencing was performed on peripheral blood, taken 28 days after the second AZD1222 dose. The receptors here all came from an adult who received the AZD1222 COVID-19 vaccine.

The chain uses TRBV7-6 and TRBJ1-4; maybe TRBD1 (6 bases). The CDR3 runs to 16 residues. V lost 1 base and J lost 8, with 17 bases in between. Germline CDR1 and CDR2: SGHVS and FNYEAQ. The CDR3 is CASSLDAGGLREKLFF. As DNA, the CDR3 is TGTGCCAGCAGCTTAGACGCGGGGGGCCTGCGGGAAAAACTGTTTTTT.

The chain links TRBV4-3 to TRBJ2-3; 10 positions match TRBD2. V gave up 4 bases and J gave up 4 bases; unmatched junction bases: 11. The CDR3 runs 17 residues. Germline V gives CDR1 LGHNA, CDR2 YSLEER. The CDR3 reads CASSRTAERGGPDTQYF. The CDR3 nucleotides read TGCGCCAGCAGCCGAACGGCAGAGCGGGGGGGCCCAGATACGCAGTATTTT.

The chain couples TRBV9 to TRBJ1-3; D unclear. Per germline, CDR1 SGDLS and CDR2 YYNGEE. This CDR3 has 18 amino acids. V gave up 2 bases and J gave up 1 base, with 19 bases separating them. The CDR3 DNA is TGTGCCAGCAGCGTCGGGGATGGACGGAAGGGTTCTGGAAACACCATATATTTT. It codes for CASSVGDGRKGSGNTIYF.

The chain uses TRBV6-5 and TRBJ1-5; the D gene is possibly TRBD1 (5 bases). Between the trimmed V and J ends, which lost 6 bases and 0 bases, there was a span of 12 bases. Germline CDR1 MNHEY, CDR2 SVGAGI. The CDR3 has 15 residues. CDR3 DNA: TGTGCCAGCAGGCAGGGACCTTATAGCAATCAGCCCCAGCATTTT. This encodes CASRQGPYSNQPQHF.

J is TRBJ1-6 and V is TRBV5-1; 10 nucleotides agree with TRBD1. Germline V gene sequence: CDR1 SGHRS, CDR2 YFSETQ. This CDR3 region has 15 residues. J was trimmed by 8 bases and V by 3 bases; bases with no gene match: 5. DNA of the CDR3: TGCGCCAGCAGCTCCGCCGGGACAGGGGATTCACCCCTCCACTTT. It codes for CASSSAGTGDSPLHF.

This clone was detected once. V gene TRBV5-1 combines with J gene TRBJ2-7, with 10 bases identical to TRBD2. The CDR3 length is 16 residues. The V gene's germline CDR1 is SGHRS and CDR2 YFSETQ. With V trimmed by 0 bases and J by 2 bases, 5 bases remained unmatched. The CDR3 region has the DNA TGCGCCAGCAGCTTGGAGTTAGCGGGGGGAACCTACGAGCAGTACTTC. It codes for CASSLELAGGTYEQYF.

V and J are TRBV9 and TRBJ1-2; TRBD1 might be the D (5 bases). V lost 3 bases and J lost 8, with 17 bases in between. Germline CDR1 reads SGDLS; CDR2 reads YYNGEE. The CDR3 sequence is 14 residues long. CDR3 residues: CASSASRVFGGYTF. The DNA of the CDR3 is TGTGCCAGCAGCGCATCCAGGGTTTTCGGGGGCTACACCTTC.

This chain uses TRBV4-3 with TRBJ1-1; TRBD1 aligns across 8 bases. The CDR3 spans 15 residues. Germline CDR1 reads LGHNA; CDR2 reads YSLEER. J gave up 11 bases and V 0 bases, and 11 bases lay outside the gene matches. The chain's CDR3 is CASSQDKGTGIEAFF. DNA for the CDR3: TGCGCCAGCAGCCAAGATAAGGGGACAGGTATAGAGGCTTTCTTT.

The CDR3 protein is CAISESVGFDSYEQYF. CDR3 DNA: TGTGCCATCAGTGAGTCAGTAGGATTTGACTCCTACGAGCAGTACTTC. The chain couples TRBV10-3 to TRBJ2-7; no clear D gene. The germline V and J ends were trimmed by 0 bases and 0 bases, with 12 bases remaining between them. The CDR3 has 16 residues. CDR1 and CDR2 from the germline V gene are ENHRY and SYGVKD.

The chain links TRBV9 to TRBJ2-1; 9 bases agree with TRBD2. V was clipped by 0 bases and J by 8 bases; unmatched bases: 6. The CDR3 is made up of 15 amino acids. The germline V gene encodes CDR1 SGDLS and CDR2 YYNGEE. CDR3 protein: CASSVVGLALDEQFF. The CDR3 bases are TGTGCCAGCAGCGTAGTGGGACTAGCCTTGGATGAGCAGTTCTTC.

CDR3 nucleotide sequence: TGTGCCAGCAGCTTTCTAGCGGACTACAATGAGCAGTTCTTC. Protein product: CASSFLADYNEQFF. The V gene is TRBV7-3, the J gene TRBJ2-1; the match to TRBD2 covers 7 bases. There are 14 residues in the CDR3. The J segment lost 3 bases and the V segment lost 3 bases, leaving 2 bases of the junction unmatched. Germline-derived CDR1 and CDR2 are SGHTA and FQGTGA.

The chain combines TRBV5-6 with TRBJ2-7; 7 bases match TRBD1. Germline V CDR1 and CDR2: SGHDT, YYEEEE. The CDR3 contains 15 residues. V was pared by 3 bases and J by 1 base, with 7 bases of the junction left unmatched. CDR3 DNA sequence: TGTGCCAGCAGCTCTACAGACAGGGTATCCTACGAGCAGTACTTC. It encodes CASSSTDRVSYEQYF.

The V gene is TRBV29-1, the J gene TRBJ2-2, with 7 bases matching TRBD2. The CDR3 runs 16 residues. With V trimmed by 2 bases and J by 0 bases, 6 bases remained unmatched. The germline V gene has CDR1 SQVTM and CDR2 ANQGSEA. This CDR3 reads CSVEKSGRPNTGELFF. The CDR3 DNA sequence: TGCAGCGTTGAAAAATCCGGGAGGCCGAACACCGGGGAGCTGTTTTTT.

The chain has TRBV28 and TRBJ1-6, with D tentatively TRBD1 (6 bases). Germline CDR1 is MDHEN and CDR2 is SYDVKM. This CDR3 region has 17 residues. V lost 6 bases to trimming and J lost 8 bases, with 23 bases between them. CDR3 DNA: TGTGCCAGCAGACCCTCATCTGGGGGGCAGGGAGATTCACCCCTCCACTTT. Its protein product is CASRPSSGGQGDSPLHF.

The chain is built from TRBV4-1 and TRBJ2-7, with 7 bases that match TRBD2. This CDR3 is 15 amino acids long. The V gene's germline CDR1 is MGHRA and CDR2 YSYEKL. With 0 bases clipped from V and 4 bases from J, the junction kept 6 bases outside the gene matches. The CDR3 sequence is CASSQEAGREYEQYF. The CDR3 bases are TGCGCCAGCAGCCAAGAGGCAGGGCGGGAGTACGAGCAGTACTTC.

This clone was observed a handful of times. The chain carries TRBV5-1 and TRBJ2-3; possibly TRBD1 for D (5 bases). Germline-derived CDR1 and CDR2 are SGHRS and YFSETQ. The CDR3 is made up of 17 amino acids. Between the trimmed V and J ends, which lost 6 bases and 0 bases, there was a span of 20 bases. CDR3 sequence: CASTISQWTPSTDTQYF. CDR3 in DNA: TGCGCCAGCACAATATCCCAGTGGACACCTAGCACAGATACGCAGTATTTT.

The chain combines TRBV19 with TRBJ1-1; D not certain. The germline V and J ends were trimmed by 7 bases and 0 bases, with 3 bases remaining between them. This CDR3 comprises 11 residues. CDR1 and CDR2 from the germline V gene are LNHDA and SQIVND (reference sequence). This chain's CDR3 is CASKLNTEAFF. CDR3 bases: TGTGCCAGTAAGTTGAACACTGAAGCTTTCTTT.

The chain joins TRBV3-1 (or the pseudogene TRBV3-2) to TRBJ1-6; 8 nucleotides match TRBD1. V shed 0 bases, J shed 10 bases, and the junction held 17 bases outside the gene matches. The CDR3 runs to 19 residues. CDR1 LGHDT and CDR2 YNNKEL come from the germline V gene (reference sequence). The CDR3 DNA reads TGTGCCAGCAGCCAAGATGCCGGCAGGGGGCACCCCACCGGATCACCCCTCCACTTT. It translates to CASSQDAGRGHPTGSPLHF.

The chain has TRBV18 and TRBJ1-4, with 11 positions matching TRBD1. There are 20 residues in the CDR3. Germline CDR1 and CDR2: KGHSH and LQKENI. The J segment lost 6 bases and the V segment lost 3 bases, leaving 18 bases of the junction unmatched. DNA for the CDR3: TGTGCCAGCTCACCCCGTGTCGGACAGGGGGCGTTTGAGTCGGATGAAAAACTGTTTTTT. This translates into CASSPRVGQGAFESDEKLFF.

V gene TRBV7-9 combines with J gene TRBJ1-4, with no clear D. Trimming took off 3 bases at V and 0 bases at J, with 8 bases between the two ends. The CDR3 has 15 residues. Germline V gene sequence: CDR1 SEHNR, CDR2 FQNEAQ (reference sequence). CDR3 residues: CASSFFPATNEKLFF. The CDR3, as DNA: TGTGCCAGCAGCTTTTTCCCTGCAACTAATGAAAAACTGTTTTTT.